Below are 3 T cell receptor beta chains sequenced from a single sample in a study of T cell repertoires in cytomegalovirus infection. TCRdb passed the reads through MiXCR, listing each CDR3 protein once. The sample carries hundreds of thousands of distinct CDR3 sequences, 25% to 30% recorded once. The antigens these receptors bind are not known. The specimen comprised cultured PBMCs, sampled from culture after CMV antigen stimulation. These receptors came from a human donor in good health (CMV status not recorded). Some clones in this sample may be carry-over from other donors' samples.

Only a few counts were recorded for this clonotype. This chain links TRBV28 with TRBJ2-1, with D perhaps matching TRBD1 or TRBD2 (5 bases each). Trimming removed 2 bases at V and 8 bases at J, with 16 bases between. Per the germline V gene, CDR1 is MDHEN and CDR2 is SYDVKM. The CDR3 consists of 15 residues. The CDR3 region has the DNA TGTGCCAGCAGTTTAGGGGGTTCGGAAGTCTATGAGCAGTTCTTC. Its translation is CASSLGGSEVYEQFF.

This clonotype has at least ten counts. The V gene is TRBV6-5, the J gene TRBJ1-3, with no clear D. Looked up from germline, CDR1 is MNHEY and CDR2 is SVGAGI. V lost 4 bases and J 0 bases, leaving 13 bases between the germline ends. This CDR3 region has 16 residues. CDR3 region: CASSSLTGSSGNTIYF. In nucleotides, the CDR3 is TGTGCCAGCAGTTCCTTAACCGGGAGCTCTGGAAACACCATATATTTT.

This clonotype was counted only a few times. The CDR3 sequence: CASSLEGRGDEKLFF. The CDR3 DNA is TGCGCCAGCAGCTTGGAAGGGCGGGGCGATGAAAAACTGTTTTTT. The chain is built from TRBV5-1 and TRBJ1-4; D is possibly TRBD1 (5 bases). Per germline, CDR1 SGHRS and CDR2 YFSETQ. The CDR3 is made up of 15 amino acids. Trimming shortened V by 0 bases and J by 6 bases, and 12 bases separated the two germline ends. Drawing the rest from reference TRBV5-1 and TRBJ1-4, the complete variable domain is KAGVTQTPRYLIKTRGQQVTLSCSPISGHRSVSWYQQTPGQGLQFLFEYFSETQRNKGNFPGRFSGRQFSNSRSEMNVSTLELGDSALYLCASSLEGRGDEKLFFGSGTQLSVL.